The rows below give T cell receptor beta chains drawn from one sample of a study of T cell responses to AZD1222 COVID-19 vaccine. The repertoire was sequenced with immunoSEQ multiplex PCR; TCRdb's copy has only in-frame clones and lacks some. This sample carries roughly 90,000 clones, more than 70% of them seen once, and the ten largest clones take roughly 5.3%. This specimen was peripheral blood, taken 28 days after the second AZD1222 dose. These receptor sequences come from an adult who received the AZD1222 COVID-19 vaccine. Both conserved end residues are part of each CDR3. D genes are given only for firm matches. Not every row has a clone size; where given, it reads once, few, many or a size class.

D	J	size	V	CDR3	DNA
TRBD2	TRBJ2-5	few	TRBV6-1	CASSEASGGQETQYF	TGTGCCAGCAGTGAAGCTAGCGGGGGTCAAGAGACCCAGTACTTC
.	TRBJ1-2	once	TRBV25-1	CASSGGGGNYGYTF	TGTGCCAGCAGTGGGGGCGGAGGGAACTATGGCTACACCTTC
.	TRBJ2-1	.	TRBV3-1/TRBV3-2	CASSQAPRGGYNEQFF	TGTGCCAGCAGCCAAGCCCCGCGGGGCGGTTACAATGAGCAGTTCTTC
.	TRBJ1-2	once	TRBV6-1	CASSDRTANYGYTF	TGTGCCAGCAGTGATCGAACAGCTAACTATGGCTACACCTTC
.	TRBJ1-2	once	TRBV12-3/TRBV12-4	CASSFVYGYTF	TGTGCCAGCAGTTTTGTCTATGGCTACACCTTC
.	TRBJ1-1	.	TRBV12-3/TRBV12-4	CASSPRTPEAFF	TGTGCCAGCAGCCCTAGGACGCCTGAAGCTTTCTTT
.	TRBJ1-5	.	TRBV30	CAWARGPDNQPQHF	TGTGCCTGGGCGAGGGGCCCCGACAATCAGCCCCAGCATTTT
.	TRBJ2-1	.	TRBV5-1	CASSFGAPHNEQFF	TGCGCCAGCAGCTTTGGTGCCCCCCACAATGAGCAGTTCTTC
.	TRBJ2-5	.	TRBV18	CASSPRARKETQYF	TGTGCCAGCTCACCACGCGCTAGGAAAGAGACCCAGTACTTC
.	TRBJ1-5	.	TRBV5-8	CASSLKGGRHGQPQHF	TGTGCCAGCAGCTTGAAGGGAGGGCGGCACGGTCAGCCCCAGCATTTT
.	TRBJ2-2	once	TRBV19	CATQENLEGWYTGELFF	TGTGCCACCCAGGAAAACCTTGAGGGATGGTATACCGGGGAGCTGTTTTTT
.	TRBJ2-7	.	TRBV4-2	CASSQTPPYEQYF	TGTGCCAGCAGCCAAACCCCTCCCTACGAGCAGTACTTC
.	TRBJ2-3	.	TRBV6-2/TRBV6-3	CASSYSSSSTDTQYF	TGTGCCAGCAGTTACTCGAGTAGTTCCACAGATACGCAGTATTTT
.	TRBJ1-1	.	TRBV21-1	CASSKAHRAAPGTEAFF	TGTGCCAGCAGCAAAGCGCATCGGGCAGCCCCGGGGACTGAAGCTTTCTTT
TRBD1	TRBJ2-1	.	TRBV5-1	CASSLGLIGTGGYNEQFF	TGCGCCAGCAGCTTGGGTTTAATTGGGACAGGGGGTTACAATGAGCAGTTCTTC
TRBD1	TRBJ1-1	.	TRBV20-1	CSASEGAFSDTEAFF	TGCAGTGCTAGTGAGGGGGCGTTTTCGGACACTGAAGCTTTCTTT
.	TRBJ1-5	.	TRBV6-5	CASRAANQPQHF	TGTGCCAGCAGGGCGGCGAATCAGCCCCAGCATTTT
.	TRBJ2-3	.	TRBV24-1	CATSDVGTASTDTQYF	TGTGCCACCAGTGATGTCGGGACTGCAAGCACAGATACGCAGTATTTT
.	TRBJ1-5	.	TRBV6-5	CASRALDSLREPQHF	TGTGCCAGCAGAGCCCTCGACAGCCTTAGGGAGCCCCAGCATTTT
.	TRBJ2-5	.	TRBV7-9	CASSLPGIETQYF	TGTGCCAGCAGCTTACCGGGGATCGAGACCCAGTACTTC
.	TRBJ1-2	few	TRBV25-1	CASSEGDRYGYTF	TGTGCCAGCAGTGAAGGGGACCGCTATGGCTACACCTTC
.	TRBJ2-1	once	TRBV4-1	CASSHPTGGDEQFF	TGCGCCAGCAGCCACCCTACAGGGGGGGATGAGCAGTTCTTC
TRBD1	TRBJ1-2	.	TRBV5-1	CASSSTGDNYGYTF	TGCGCCAGCAGCTCGACAGGGGATAACTATGGCTACACCTTC
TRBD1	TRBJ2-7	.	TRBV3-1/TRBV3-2	CASSGTGASREQYF	TGTGCCAGCAGCGGGACAGGGGCTTCGCGCGAGCAGTACTTC